This TCR beta chain is from a study of vaccination effects on CD4 cells after COVID-19. Profiling relied on immunoSEQ multiplex PCR, and the TCRdb table lists in-frame clones only, not all of them. The table has some 35,000 clones, 55% to 75% seen once. Study conclusions and caveats: In the study, convalescent patients were few, and early post-infection timepoints were absent.

Sequencing was preceded by expansion of antigen-specific CD4+ T cells with viral peptide pools in the ViraFEST assay. Culture proceeded for roughly ten days, and CD4+ T cells were then isolated. It was between March and December 2020 that the person had a SARS-CoV-2 infection confirmed by PCR. About this clone: What it binds is not known.

The CDR3 runs 18 residues. V gave up 4 bases and J gave up 7 bases; unmatched junction bases: 18. Germline-derived CDR1 and CDR2 are SGHRS and YFSETQ. The TCR sequence derives from a human donor who had a prior SARS-CoV-2 infection. This chain connects TRBV5-1 to TRBJ2-1; 9 positions agree with TRBD2. The material was CD4+ T cells from PBMCs cultured with HCoV-NL63 spike peptides, obtained before COVID-19 vaccination. CDR3 sequence reads: CASSLPLISSGGLNEQFF. The CDR3 DNA sequence: TGCGCCAGCAGCCTACCCCTAATTTCCAGCGGGGGGCTGAATGAGCAGTTCTTC.